Listed here are 14 T cell receptor beta chains from one sample, sequenced in a study of T-cell memory formation after mild COVID-19. TCRdb itself ran the 5' RACE reads through MiXCR, one entry per CDR3 protein. The table has 300,000 to 400,000 distinct CDR3 sequences, around 13% seen once; the top ten hold 20% to 25%. The material sequenced was PBMCs or a T cell subset sorted from them (not recorded which). Every receptor here comes from a man aged 18 to 29 who had mild COVID-19 (a few samples of this study predate the infection). Cell type and time point are not known.

V usage is TRBV4-3 and J usage is TRBJ1-2; D remains unclear. CDR1 is LGHNA and CDR2 is YSLEER in the germline V gene. This CDR3 has 14 amino acids. V was pared by 4 bases and J by 4 bases, with 13 bases between. The CDR3 nucleotides are TGCGCCAGCAGCCCGGTGGAGGGTGGCTATGGCTACACCTTC. This translates into CASSPVEGGYGYTF.

This clonotype has a count of ten or more. The chain employs TRBV7-3 and TRBJ2-5; D remains ambiguous. The CDR3 sequence is 14 residues long. Germline CDR1 SGHTA, CDR2 FQGTGA. V lost 1 base and J lost 5, with 11 bases in between. Here the CDR3 reads CASSLMAAGETQYF. The CDR3, as DNA: TGTGCCAGCAGCTTAATGGCGGCTGGGGAGACCCAGTACTTC.

This clonotype was found a few times. CDR3 in DNA: TGTGCCAGCAGCTTAGGGCGGACCCAGTACTTC. Its translation is CASSLGRTQYF. The rearrangement uses TRBV7-2 and TRBJ2-5; D is unresolved. Trimming stripped 1 base from V and 7 bases from J, with 4 bases between. The CDR3 is 11 residues long. Germline V gene sequence: CDR1 SGHTA, CDR2 FQGNSA. The entire variable domain, with the rest obtained from reference TRBV7-2 and TRBJ2-5, is as follows: GAGVSQSPSNKVTEKGKDVELRCDPISGHTALYWYRQSLGQGLEFLIYFQGNSAPDKSGLPSDRFSAERTGGSVSTLTIQRTQQEDSAVYLCASSLGRTQYFGPGTRLLVL.

This clonotype was seen at least ten times. The chain uses TRBV6-5 and TRBJ1-2; D unclear. This CDR3 has 15 residues. CDR1 is MNHEY and CDR2 is SVGAGI in the germline V gene. Trimming left V 6 bases short and J 1 base short, with 15 bases between. The CDR3 DNA reads TGTGCCAGCAGGGACCATGGAGTCTTTAACTATGGCTACACCTTC. Translated, it gives CASRDHGVFNYGYTF.

V and J are TRBV5-6 and TRBJ2-1; 12 bases line up with TRBD2. After removal of 5 bases from V and 14 bases from J, the junction contained 8 bases not matched to a gene. This CDR3 is built from 13 residues. In germline, CDR1 is SGHDT, CDR2 YYEEEE. As DNA, the CDR3 is TGTGCCAGCAGTAGTCTAGCGGGGGGGCAGAAGTTCTTC. Translation: CASSSLAGGQKFF.

A few counts support this clonotype. The chain is built from TRBV7-2 and TRBJ1-5; D is unclear. The V and J ends lost 2 bases and 5 bases respectively, with 13 bases between them. Germline V CDR1 and CDR2: SGHTA, FQGNSA. The CDR3 totals 15 residues. The CDR3 spells CASSLIFPSDQPQHF. CDR3 nucleotide sequence: TGTGCCAGCAGCTTAATTTTTCCGAGCGATCAGCCCCAGCATTTT. Supplemented by reference TRBV7-2 and TRBJ1-5, the full variable domain reads GAGVSQSPSNKVTEKGKDVELRCDPISGHTALYWYRQSLGQGLEFLIYFQGNSAPDKSGLPSDRFSAERTGGSVSTLTIQRTQQEDSAVYLCASSLIFPSDQPQHFGDGTRLSIL.

The chain employs TRBV6-5 and TRBJ2-3, with 10 bases identical to TRBD2. Germline V gene data show CDR1 as MNHEY and CDR2 as SVGAGI. J was trimmed by 5 bases and V by 2 bases; bases with no gene match: 7. The CDR3 is 16 residues long. CDR3 sequence (DNA): TGTGCCAGCAGTTACCAGAGCGGGGGGGCAGGAGATACGCAGTATTTT. Its translation is CASSYQSGGAGDTQYF.

This clonotype has only a few counts. This chain connects TRBV4-2 to TRBJ2-4; 8 nucleotides match TRBD2. V dropped 0 bases and J dropped 8; count of bases not matched to a gene: 6. This CDR3 has 15 residues. Germline loops: CDR1 LGHNA, CDR2 YNFKEQ. CDR3 amino acids: CASSQDTRGADIQYF. The CDR3 nucleotides read TGTGCCAGCAGCCAAGATACGCGGGGGGCAGACATTCAGTACTTC.

V is TRBV29-1 and J is TRBJ2-3; D is unclear. V shed 4 bases and J shed 2 bases, with 7 bases lying between them. CDR1 and CDR2 (germline): SQVTM, ANQGSEA. The CDR3 sequence is 12 residues long. The CDR3 DNA reads as TGCAGCGTTGCTACTACCACAGATACGCAGTATTTT. Protein sequence: CSVATTTDTQYF.

The chain employs TRBV9 and TRBJ2-3; TRBD2 aligns across 8 bases. This CDR3 comprises 16 residues. V gave up 4 bases and J gave up 1 base; unmatched junction bases: 8. The V gene's germline CDR1 is SGDLS and CDR2 YYNGEE. CDR3 sequence (DNA): TGTGCCAGCAGCCCCTTTCGGGGGGGGGGCACAGATACGCAGTATTTT. Amino acids: CASSPFRGGGTDTQYF.

This chain connects TRBV4-1 to TRBJ1-2, with unresolved D. Trimming took 0 bases from V and 5 from J, leaving 13 bases between them. Germline CDR1 reads MGHRA; CDR2 reads YSYEKL. The length of the CDR3 is 15 residues. The CDR3 bases are TGCGCCAGCAGCCAAGATCTAGAGGGTTATTATGGCTACACCTTC. Residues: CASSQDLEGYYGYTF.

A few counts support this clonotype. CDR3 nucleotides: TGTGCCAGCAGTGCGACAGGGGGACACTATAGCAATCAGCCCCAGCATTTT. Translated: CASSATGGHYSNQPQHF. This chain links TRBV6-6 with TRBJ1-5; 9 bases align to TRBD1. The CDR3 is 17 residues long. After removal of 5 bases from V and 0 bases from J, the junction contained 8 bases not matched to a gene. In germline, CDR1 is MNHNY, CDR2 SVGAGI (reference sequence).

V and J are TRBV29-1 and TRBJ1-1, with D possibly being TRBD1 (6 bases). CDR1 and CDR2 (germline): SQVTM, ANQGSEA. There are 12 residues in the CDR3. V lost 2 bases and J lost 4, with 8 bases in between. The CDR3: CSVETRGTEAFF. CDR3 bases: TGCAGCGTTGAAACCAGGGGCACTGAAGCTTTCTTT.

This clonotype was picked up a small number of times. V and J are TRBV7-3 and TRBJ2-2; a weak D match, TRBD2 (7 bases). Germline assignment: CDR1 SGHTA and CDR2 FQGTGA. The CDR3 covers 16 residues. Trimming stripped 2 bases from V and 1 base from J, with 11 bases between. The CDR3 DNA reads TGTGCCAGCAGCTTACCGGGGGGCTTGAACACCGGGGAGCTGTTTTTT. Its translation: CASSLPGGLNTGELFF.